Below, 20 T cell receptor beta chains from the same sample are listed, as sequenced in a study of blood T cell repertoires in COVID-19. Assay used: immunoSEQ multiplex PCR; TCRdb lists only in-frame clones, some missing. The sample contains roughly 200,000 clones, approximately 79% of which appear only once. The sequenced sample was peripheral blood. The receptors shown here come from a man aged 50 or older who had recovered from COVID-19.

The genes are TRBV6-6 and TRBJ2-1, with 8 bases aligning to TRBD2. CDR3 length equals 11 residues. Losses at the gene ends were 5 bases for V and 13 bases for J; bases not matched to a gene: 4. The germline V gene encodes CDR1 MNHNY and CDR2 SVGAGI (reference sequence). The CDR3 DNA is TGTGCCAGCAGTGAACTAGCGGCCCAGTTCTTC. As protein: CASSELAAQFF.

CDR3: CASSWAGQGSLRGELFF. The CDR3 region has the DNA TGTGCCAGCAGCTGGGCGGGACAGGGGTCTCTTCGCGGGGAGCTGTTTTTT. The V call is TRBV7-9, the J call TRBJ2-2, with 10 nucleotides matching TRBD1. There are 17 residues in the CDR3. In germline, CDR1 is SEHNR, CDR2 FQNEAQ (reference sequence). J lost 7 bases, V lost 4 bases, and 12 bases had no gene match. Looking up the rest from reference TRBV7-9 and TRBJ2-2 gives the full variable domain: DTGVSQNPRHKITKRGQNVTFRCDPISEHNRLYWYRQTLGQGPEFLTYFQNEAQLEKSRLLSDRFSAERPKGSFSTLEIQRTEQGDSAMYLCASSWAGQGSLRGELFFGEGSRLTVL.

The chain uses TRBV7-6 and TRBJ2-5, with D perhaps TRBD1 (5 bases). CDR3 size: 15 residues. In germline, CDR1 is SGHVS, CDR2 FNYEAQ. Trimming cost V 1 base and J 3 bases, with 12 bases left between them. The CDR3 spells CASSLVGQGEETQYF. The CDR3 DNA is TGTGCCAGCAGCTTAGTAGGCCAGGGTGAAGAGACCCAGTACTTC.

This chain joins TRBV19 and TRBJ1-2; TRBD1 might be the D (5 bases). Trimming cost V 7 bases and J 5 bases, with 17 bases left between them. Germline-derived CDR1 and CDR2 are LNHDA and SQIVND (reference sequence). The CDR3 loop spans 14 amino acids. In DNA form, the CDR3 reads TGTGCCAGTATCGAGCGCGGGACTGGATATGGCTACACCTTC. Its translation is CASIERGTGYGYTF. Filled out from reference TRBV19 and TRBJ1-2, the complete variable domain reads DGGITQSPKYLFRKEGQNVTLSCEQNLNHDAMYWYRQDPGQGLRLIYYSQIVNDFQKGDIAEGYSVSREKKESFPLTVTSAQKNPTAFYLCASIERGTGYGYTFGSGTRLTVV.

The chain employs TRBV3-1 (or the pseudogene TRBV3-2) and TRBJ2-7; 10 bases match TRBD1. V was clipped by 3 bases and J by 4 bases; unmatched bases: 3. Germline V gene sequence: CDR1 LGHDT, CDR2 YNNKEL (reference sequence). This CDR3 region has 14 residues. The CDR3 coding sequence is TGTGCCAGCAGCCATTGGACAGGGGGATACGAGCAGTACTTC. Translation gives CASSHWTGGYEQYF.

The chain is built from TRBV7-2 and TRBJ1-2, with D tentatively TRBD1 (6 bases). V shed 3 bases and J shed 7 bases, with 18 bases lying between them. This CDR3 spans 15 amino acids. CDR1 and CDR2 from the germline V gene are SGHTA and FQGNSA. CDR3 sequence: CASSFSQTGLVGYTF. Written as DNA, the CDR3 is TGTGCCAGCAGCTTTAGTCAGACAGGACTGGTTGGCTACACCTTC.

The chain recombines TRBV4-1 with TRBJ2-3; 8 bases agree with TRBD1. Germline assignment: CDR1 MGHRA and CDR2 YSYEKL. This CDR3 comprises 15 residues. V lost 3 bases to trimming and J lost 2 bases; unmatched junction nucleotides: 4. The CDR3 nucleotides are TGCGCCAGCAGCCACTCGACAGGGGTCACAGATACGCAGTATTTT. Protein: CASSHSTGVTDTQYF.

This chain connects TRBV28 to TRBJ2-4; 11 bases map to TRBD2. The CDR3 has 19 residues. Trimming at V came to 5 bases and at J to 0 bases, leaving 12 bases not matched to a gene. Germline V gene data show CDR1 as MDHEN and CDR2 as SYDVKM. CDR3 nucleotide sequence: TGTGCCAGCAGTGCCCAGCTAGCGGGAGGTCTACTAGCCAAAAACATTCAGTACTTC. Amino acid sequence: CASSAQLAGGLLAKNIQYF.

The CDR3 is CSASLTSRFEQFF. In DNA, the CDR3 is TGCAGTGCTAGTTTGACTTCTAGGTTTGAGCAGTTCTTC. This rearrangement joins TRBV20-1 to TRBJ2-1, with D unresolved. Trimming removed 3 bases at V and 9 bases at J, with 15 bases between. This CDR3 contains 13 residues. Germline V gene data show CDR1 as DFQATT and CDR2 as SNEGSKA (reference sequence).

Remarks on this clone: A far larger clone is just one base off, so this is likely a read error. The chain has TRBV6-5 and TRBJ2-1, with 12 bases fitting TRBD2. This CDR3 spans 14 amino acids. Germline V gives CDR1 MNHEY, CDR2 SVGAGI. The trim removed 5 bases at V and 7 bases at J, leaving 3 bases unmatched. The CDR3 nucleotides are TGTGCCAGCAGTAGACTAGCGGGAGAGAATGAGCAGTTCTTC. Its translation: CASSRLAGENEQFF.

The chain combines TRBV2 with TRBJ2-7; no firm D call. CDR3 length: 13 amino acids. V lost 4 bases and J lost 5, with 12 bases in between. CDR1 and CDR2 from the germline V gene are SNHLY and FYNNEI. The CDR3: CASSVSPPDEQYF. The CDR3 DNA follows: TGTGCCAGCAGTGTTTCACCCCCGGACGAGCAGTACTTC.

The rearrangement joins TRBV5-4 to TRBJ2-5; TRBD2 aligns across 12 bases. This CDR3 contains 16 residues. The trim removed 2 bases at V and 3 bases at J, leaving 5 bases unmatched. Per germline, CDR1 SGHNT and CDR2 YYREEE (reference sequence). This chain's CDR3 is CASSFPLAGGEETQYF. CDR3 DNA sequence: TGTGCCAGCAGCTTCCCACTAGCGGGAGGTGAAGAGACCCAGTACTTC.

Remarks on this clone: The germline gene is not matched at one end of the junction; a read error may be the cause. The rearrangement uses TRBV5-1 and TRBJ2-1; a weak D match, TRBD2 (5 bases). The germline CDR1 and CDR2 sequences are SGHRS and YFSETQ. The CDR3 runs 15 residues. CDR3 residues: CTSSVSGEHYNEQFF. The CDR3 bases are TGCACCAGCAGCGTCAGCGGAGAACACTACAATGAGCAGTTCTTC.

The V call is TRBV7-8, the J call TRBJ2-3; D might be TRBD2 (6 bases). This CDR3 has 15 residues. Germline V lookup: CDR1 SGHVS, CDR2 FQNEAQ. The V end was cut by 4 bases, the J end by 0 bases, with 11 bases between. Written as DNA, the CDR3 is TGTGCCAGCAGCTCTCTAGCGTCTAGCACAGATACGCAGTATTTT. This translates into CASSSLASSTDTQYF.

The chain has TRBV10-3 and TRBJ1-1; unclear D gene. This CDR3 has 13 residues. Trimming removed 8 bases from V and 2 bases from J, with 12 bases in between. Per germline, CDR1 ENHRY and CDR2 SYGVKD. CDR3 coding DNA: TGTGCCATCTCACAGACGGGAAACACTGAAGCTTTCTTT. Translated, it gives CAISQTGNTEAFF.

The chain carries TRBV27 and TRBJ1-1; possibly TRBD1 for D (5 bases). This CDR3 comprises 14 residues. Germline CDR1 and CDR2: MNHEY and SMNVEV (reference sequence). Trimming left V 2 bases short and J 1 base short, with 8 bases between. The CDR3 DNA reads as TGTGCCAGCAGTTTAGCGGGGCGGAACACTGAAGCTTTCTTT. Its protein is CASSLAGRNTEAFF.

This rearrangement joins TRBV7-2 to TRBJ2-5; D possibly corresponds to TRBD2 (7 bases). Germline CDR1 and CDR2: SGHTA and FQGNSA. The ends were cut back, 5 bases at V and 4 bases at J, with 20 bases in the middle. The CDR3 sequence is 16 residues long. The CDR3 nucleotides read TGTGCCAGCAGCCCCCTGGGGGCGGGAGTCGGAGAGACCCAGTACTTC. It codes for CASSPLGAGVGETQYF.

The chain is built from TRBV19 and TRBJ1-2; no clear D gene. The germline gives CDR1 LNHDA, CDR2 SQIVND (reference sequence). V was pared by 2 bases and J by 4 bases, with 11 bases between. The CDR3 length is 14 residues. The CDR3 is CASSIPRYPYGYTF. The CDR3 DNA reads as TGTGCCAGTAGTATACCCCGTTATCCCTATGGCTACACCTTC.

The CDR3 here is CASSLDGRAGEQYF. The CDR3 DNA sequence: TGTGCCAGCAGCTTAGACGGGAGGGCCGGCGAGCAGTACTTC. V gene TRBV7-2 combines with J gene TRBJ2-7, with TRBD2 matching over 8 bases. Per the germline V gene, CDR1 is SGHTA and CDR2 is FQGNSA. The CDR3 loop spans 14 amino acids. Unmatched junction bases numbered 5, after V lost 1 base and J lost 6 bases.

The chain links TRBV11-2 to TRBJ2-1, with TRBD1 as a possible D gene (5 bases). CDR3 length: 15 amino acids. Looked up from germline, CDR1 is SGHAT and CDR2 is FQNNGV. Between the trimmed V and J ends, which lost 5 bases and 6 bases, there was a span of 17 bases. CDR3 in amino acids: CASSQRQGILNEQFF. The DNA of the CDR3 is TGTGCCAGCAGCCAAAGGCAGGGTATCCTCAATGAGCAGTTCTTC. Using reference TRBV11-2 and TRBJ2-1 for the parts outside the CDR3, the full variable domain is EAGVAQSPRYKIIEKRQSVAFWCNPISGHATLYWYQQILGQGPKLLIQFQNNGVVDDSQLPKDRFSAERLKGVDSTLKIQPAKLEDSAVYLCASSQRQGILNEQFFGPGTRLTVL.